These 8 T cell receptor beta chains were sequenced from one sample in a study of blood T cell repertoires in COVID-19. Here immunoSEQ multiplex PCR was the method, and the copy in TCRdb shows in-frame clones only, minus some. Among approximately 170,000 clones listed, approximately 80% were seen once. The specimen sequenced was PBMCs or T cells enriched from blood (not recorded which). The source is a woman in her 50s who had recovered from COVID-19.

The CDR3 is CASRNLGGGKLFF. CDR3 in DNA: TGTGCCAGCAGAAACCTAGGGGGGGGAAAACTGTTTTTT. The V and J genes are TRBV12-3 or TRBV12-4 and TRBJ1-4, with a weak D call TRBD1 (6 bases). The V end lost 6 bases, the J end lost 10 bases, and 15 bases lay between the germline ends. The CDR3 loop spans 13 amino acids.

The chain combines TRBV27 with TRBJ2-2; a possible D gene is TRBD2 (5 bases). CDR3 length equals 17 residues. CDR1 and CDR2 from the germline V gene are MNHEY and SMNVEV (reference sequence). Deletions cut 6 bases from V and 0 bases from J, with 17 bases between. CDR3 DNA sequence: TGTGCCAGCAGGCGGGTGGTTGGTGGGGCGAACACCGGGGAGCTGTTTTTT. Encoded protein: CASRRVVGGANTGELFF.

The V gene is TRBV4-1, the J gene TRBJ2-1; 14 nucleotides line up with TRBD2. The V and J ends lost 1 base and 8 bases, in that order; junction bases with no gene match: 19. Germline loops: CDR1 MGHRA, CDR2 YSYEKL. The CDR3 covers 21 residues. The CDR3, as DNA: TGCGCCAGCAGCCAAGTTTCGGGACTAGCGGGAGAACCTCTACATCGCTATGAGCAGTTCTTC. This encodes CASSQVSGLAGEPLHRYEQFF.

V and J are TRBV6-5 and TRBJ2-7; TRBD2 matches 7 bases. Trimming removed 4 bases from V and 4 bases from J; junction bases left unmatched: 13. The CDR3 has 16 amino acids. CDR1 and CDR2 from the germline V gene are MNHEY and SVGAGI. The CDR3, as DNA: TGTGCCAGCAGTTTGGCTAGCGGAGGGGCCTCGTACGAGCAGTACTTC. Translating gives CASSLASGGASYEQYF.

The rearrangement joins TRBV5-1 to TRBJ1-2; tentative D call: TRBD1 (5 bases). CDR3 length: 15 residues. Germline assignment: CDR1 SGHRS and CDR2 YFSETQ. Deletions cut 0 bases from V and 4 bases from J, with 13 bases between. Written as DNA, the CDR3 is TGCGCCAGCAGCTTGGGGGGACTATCGAGCTATGGCTACACCTTC. This translates into CASSLGGLSSYGYTF.

V is TRBV18 and J is TRBJ1-2; 12 bases are a match to TRBD1. Germline V gene lookup returns CDR1 KGHSH and CDR2 LQKENI. V shed 2 bases, J shed 3 bases, and the junction held 1 base outside the gene matches. This CDR3 has 15 amino acids. The CDR3 DNA follows: TGTGCCAGCTCACCAGGGACAGGGGGCGACTATGGCTACACCTTC. Its protein product is CASSPGTGGDYGYTF.

The chain recombines TRBV28 with TRBJ1-2; the match to TRBD1 covers 7 bases. There are 16 residues in the CDR3. From germline, CDR1 is MDHEN and CDR2 SYDVKM. J lost 5 bases, V lost 1 base, and 10 bases had no gene match. The CDR3 loop reads CASSLSARGTLYGYTF. DNA of the CDR3: TGTGCCAGCAGTTTATCAGCCAGGGGGACCCTATATGGCTACACCTTC.

The chain's CDR3 is CASKRGITDTQYF. CDR3 sequence (DNA): TGTGCCAGCAAACGGGGGATCACAGATACGCAGTATTTT. The chain couples TRBV2 to TRBJ2-3; D is perhaps TRBD2 (6 bases). The CDR3 loop spans 13 amino acids. The germline V and J ends were trimmed by 7 bases and 2 bases, with 10 bases remaining between them. Germline CDR1 and CDR2: SNHLY and FYNNEI.